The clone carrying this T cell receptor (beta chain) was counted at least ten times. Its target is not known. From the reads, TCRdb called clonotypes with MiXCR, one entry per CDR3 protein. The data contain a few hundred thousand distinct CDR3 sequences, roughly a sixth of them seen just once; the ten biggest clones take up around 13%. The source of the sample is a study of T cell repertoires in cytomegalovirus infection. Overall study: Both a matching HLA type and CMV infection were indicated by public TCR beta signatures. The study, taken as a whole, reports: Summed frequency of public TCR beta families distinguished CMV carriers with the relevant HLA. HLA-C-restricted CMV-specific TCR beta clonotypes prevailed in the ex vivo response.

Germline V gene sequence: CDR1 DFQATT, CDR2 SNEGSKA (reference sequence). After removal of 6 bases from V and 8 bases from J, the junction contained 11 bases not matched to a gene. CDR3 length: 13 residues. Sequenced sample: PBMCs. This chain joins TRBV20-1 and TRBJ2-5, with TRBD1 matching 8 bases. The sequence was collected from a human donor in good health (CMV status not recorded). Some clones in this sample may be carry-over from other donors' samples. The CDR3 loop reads CSAPGQEPYTQYF. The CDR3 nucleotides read TGCAGTGCACCGGGACAGGAACCTTACACCCAGTACTTC.